This entry lists 23 T cell receptor beta chains sequenced from one sample in a study of T cells after yellow fever vaccination. TCRdb fed the 5' RACE reads into MiXCR, producing one record per CDR3 protein. This table holds 300,000 or so distinct CDR3 sequences, 10% to 15% found once. Specimen: CD4+ T cells sorted from PBMCs, collected 45 days after the yellow fever booster vaccination. These receptors all stem from a man in his thirties or forties who received the YFV17D yellow fever vaccine.

This clonotype was detected a few times. The chain links TRBV6-1 to TRBJ2-7; the match to TRBD1 covers 11 bases. V shed 2 bases, J shed 6 bases, and the junction held 6 bases outside the gene matches. The CDR3 is made up of 15 amino acids. In germline, CDR1 is MNHNS, CDR2 SASEGT. The CDR3 loop is CASSETTGTGGEQYF. The CDR3, as DNA: TGTGCCAGCAGTGAAACAACCGGGACAGGGGGCGAGCAGTACTTC.

The rearrangement uses TRBV5-6 and TRBJ1-1; D is unresolved. Germline CDR1 and CDR2: SGHDT and YYEEEE. This CDR3 has 14 amino acids. The ends were cut back, 3 bases at V and 6 bases at J, with 15 bases in the middle. The CDR3 region has the DNA TGTGCCAGCAGCTCCTCCGGGCGAGGACCTGAAGCTTTCTTT. It yields the protein CASSSSGRGPEAFF.

The chain is built from TRBV5-4 and TRBJ2-6; 7 nucleotides agree with TRBD1. This CDR3 contains 15 residues. CDR1 and CDR2 (germline): SGHNT, YYREEE (reference sequence). The V segment lost 4 bases and the J segment 5 bases; nucleotides outside the gene matches: 6. Written as DNA, the CDR3 is TGTGCCAGCAGCCAAGACAGGGTCCGGGCCAACGTCCTGACTTTC. Protein sequence: CASSQDRVRANVLTF.

This clonotype was detected a few times. The chain recombines TRBV12-3 or TRBV12-4 with TRBJ2-3, with 7 nucleotides matching TRBD1. The CDR3 has 14 amino acids. V shed 6 bases and J 4 bases; nucleotides not matched to a gene: 7. This chain's CDR3 is CASSMTGSADTQYF. The CDR3 DNA sequence: TGTGCCAGCAGCATGACAGGGTCCGCAGATACGCAGTATTTT.

In this sample, this clonotype turned up many times. This chain uses TRBV5-1 with TRBJ2-1, with D tentatively TRBD1 (6 bases). Germline V gene data show CDR1 as SGHRS and CDR2 as YFSETQ. V shed 4 bases and J shed 0 bases, with 11 bases lying between them. The CDR3 totals 15 residues. CDR3 coding DNA: TGCGCCAGCAGCAGGGACATAGGCTCCTACAATGAGCAGTTCTTC. This encodes CASSRDIGSYNEQFF.

This clonotype was counted ten times or more. This sequence joins TRBV20-1 and TRBJ2-1, with D unclear. V was pared by 1 base and J by 4 bases, with 5 bases between. This CDR3 spans 12 amino acids. Germline CDR1 is DFQATT and CDR2 is SNEGSKA (reference sequence). CDR3 sequence (DNA): TGCAGTGCTAGAGGGGTTTACAATGAGCAGTTCTTC. It translates to CSARGVYNEQFF.

This clonotype was observed a few times. The chain carries TRBV7-2 and TRBJ2-2; D ambiguous. V was pared by 4 bases and J by 6 bases, with 12 bases between. The CDR3 runs 14 residues. Germline loops: CDR1 SGHTA, CDR2 FQGNSA. CDR3 protein: CASSWTPQAGELFF. DNA of the CDR3: TGTGCCAGCAGCTGGACCCCGCAGGCCGGGGAGCTGTTTTTT. Together with reference TRBV7-2 and TRBJ2-2, the CDR3 gives the full variable domain: GAGVSQSPSNKVTEKGKDVELRCDPISGHTALYWYRQSLGQGLEFLIYFQGNSAPDKSGLPSDRFSAERTGGSVSTLTIQRTQQEDSAVYLCASSWTPQAGELFFGEGSRLTVL.

The rearrangement links TRBV27 to TRBJ2-7, with D possibly matching TRBD1 (5 bases). The CDR3 is 12 amino acids. CDR1 is MNHEY, CDR2 SMNVEV, per germline (reference sequence). The V end was cut by 8 bases, the J end by 2 bases, with 10 bases between. The CDR3 loop is CASSKGPYEQYF. The CDR3 coding sequence is TGTGCCAGCTCCAAGGGGCCCTACGAGCAGTACTTC.

The chain uses TRBV25-1 and TRBJ2-1; D not certain. CDR3 length: 13 amino acids. Germline loops: CDR1 MGHDK, CDR2 SYGVNS. Trimming took off 6 bases at V and 4 bases at J, with 10 bases between the two ends. The CDR3 protein is CASSKDPYNEQFF. In nucleotides, the CDR3 is TGTGCCAGCAGCAAAGACCCGTACAATGAGCAGTTCTTC.

This clonotype was found a few times. This could be a read error, since a much larger clone is one nucleotide away. This chain uses TRBV12-3 or TRBV12-4 with TRBJ2-7; TRBD1 is a possible D gene (6 bases). The CDR3 covers 11 residues. The V gene lost 6 bases and the J gene lost 6 bases, with 9 bases spanning the gap. The CDR3 loop is CASSTGFEQYF. CDR3 bases: TGTGCCAGCAGCACAGGGTTCGAGCAGTACTTC.

This chain links TRBV7-2 with TRBJ2-2; D uncertain. The CDR3 sequence is 15 residues long. Germline V gene data show CDR1 as SGHTA and CDR2 as FQGNSA. The germline V and J ends were trimmed by 7 bases and 10 bases, with 22 bases remaining between them. The CDR3 loop reads CASTKRTSGVVELFF. The CDR3 DNA reads TGTGCCAGCACCAAAAGGACCTCGGGTGTGGTGGAGCTGTTTTTT.

The V and J genes are TRBV14 and TRBJ2-3; 10 bases map to TRBD2. The trim removed 1 base at V and 4 bases at J, leaving 8 bases unmatched. The germline gives CDR1 SGHDN, CDR2 FVKESK. The CDR3 runs 17 residues. The CDR3 region is CASSQAGGLAGADTQYF. DNA for the CDR3: TGTGCCAGCAGCCAAGCGGGAGGGCTAGCGGGAGCAGATACGCAGTATTTT.

In its sample, this clonotype was seen a few times. This chain links TRBV12-3 or TRBV12-4 with TRBJ1-2; D is possibly TRBD1 (5 bases). This CDR3 has 13 amino acids. V dropped 2 bases and J dropped 4 bases, with 8 bases sitting between them. CDR3 region: CASSLSGVYGYTF. The CDR3, as DNA: TGTGCCAGCAGTTTATCGGGGGTCTATGGCTACACCTTC.

This sequence joins TRBV12-3 or TRBV12-4 and TRBJ2-7; 8 positions match TRBD2. The junction had 12 bases not matched to a gene; V was cut back by 6 bases and J by 5 bases. The CDR3 totals 15 residues. DNA of the CDR3: TGTGCCAGCAGCCCCTACCGAGCGGGAGAGGACGAGCAGTACTTC. Protein sequence: CASSPYRAGEDEQYF.

This clonotype has more than one count but fewer than ten. The V and J genes are TRBV15 and TRBJ2-7; 8 bases fit TRBD1. The V segment lost 1 base and the J segment 0 bases; nucleotides outside the gene matches: 5. The CDR3 consists of 16 residues. Germline V lookup: CDR1 LNHNV, CDR2 YYDKDF (reference sequence). CDR3 in amino acids: CATSRADRVPSYEQYF. DNA of the CDR3: TGTGCCACCAGCAGAGCGGACAGGGTCCCCTCCTACGAGCAGTACTTC.

This chain joins TRBV12-3 or TRBV12-4 and TRBJ1-5; a weak D match, TRBD1 (5 bases). The ends were cut back, 6 bases at V and 4 bases at J, with 16 bases in the middle. This CDR3 contains 15 residues. The CDR3: CASRDRAGPNQPQHF. In DNA, the CDR3 is TGTGCCAGCAGGGACCGAGCGGGGCCTAATCAGCCCCAGCATTTT.

This clonotype was counted between two and nine times. V usage is TRBV12-3 or TRBV12-4 and J usage is TRBJ2-3; 9 bases are a match to TRBD2. The CDR3 spans 15 residues. The trim removed 7 bases at V and 4 bases at J, leaving 9 bases unmatched. The CDR3 DNA follows: TGTGCCAGCACCCGTCGCGGCGGGAGGGCAGATACGCAGTATTTT. Its protein is CASTRRGGRADTQYF.

CDR3 residues: CASSKMTGGYAFF. For the CDR3, the DNA is TGTGCCAGTAGCAAAATGACAGGGGGCTATGCTTTCTTT. The gene calls are TRBV19 and TRBJ1-1; TRBD1 matches at 10 bases. Germline V gives CDR1 LNHDA, CDR2 SQIVND (reference sequence). CDR3 length equals 13 residues. V lost 6 bases to trimming and J lost 11 bases; unmatched junction nucleotides: 9.

The J gene is TRBJ2-3, the V gene TRBV20-1; 11 nucleotides align to TRBD2. After removal of 2 bases from V and 0 bases from J, the junction contained 7 bases not matched to a gene. The CDR3 covers 17 residues. The germline gives CDR1 DFQATT, CDR2 SNEGSKA (reference sequence). The CDR3 is CSARYGTSGLSTDTQYF. CDR3 nucleotides: TGCAGTGCTAGATATGGGACTAGCGGACTTAGCACAGATACGCAGTATTTT.

This clonotype was observed a handful of times. Here the CDR3 DNA reads TGTGCCAGCAGCGTAGTTCCGGAAAACACTGAAGCTTTCTTT. It encodes CASSVVPENTEAFF. The chain has TRBV9 and TRBJ1-1; D uncertain. Germline CDR1 SGDLS, CDR2 YYNGEE. V lost 0 bases and J lost 2, with 8 bases in between. The CDR3 has 14 amino acids.

This clonotype turned up a few times. The J gene is TRBJ1-6, the V gene TRBV20-1; 8 bases map to TRBD1. Trimming at V came to 6 bases and at J to 9 bases, leaving 7 bases not matched to a gene. This CDR3 region has 13 residues. Germline CDR1 is DFQATT and CDR2 is SNEGSKA (reference sequence). The CDR3 protein is CSAQTGGTSPLHF. CDR3 coding DNA: TGCAGTGCCCAAACAGGGGGGACTTCACCCCTCCACTTT.

This clonotype occurred a few times. This rearrangement joins TRBV20-1 to TRBJ2-2; D unresolved. CDR3 length: 10 residues. CDR1 is DFQATT and CDR2 is SNEGSKA in the germline V gene (reference sequence). CDR3 nucleotide sequence: TGCGGTGTAGGTGCCGGGGAGCTGTTTTTT. Amino acids: CGVGAGELFF.

The V and J genes are TRBV15 and TRBJ1-1, with 7 bases that match TRBD1. CDR3 length: 14 amino acids. Unmatched junction bases numbered 11, after V lost 4 bases and J lost 9 bases. Germline V CDR1 and CDR2: LNHNV, YYDKDF (reference sequence). In DNA, the CDR3 is TGTGCCACCAGCAAGAGGGAGGGGACAGCTAAAGCTTTCTTT. Protein: CATSKREGTAKAFF.